This TCR beta chain was sequenced in a study of technical replicates of blood from a handful of donors (dated by TCRdb to 2015 to 2018). Preparation of the library involved the immunoSEQ multiplex PCR assay. This is the immuneACCESS table as TCRdb keeps it, with only in-frame sequences that have V and J called. A part of the clones is gone; compared with another copy, unresolved V genes explain less than half, and the rest is unexplained. In all, the sample holds 60,000 to 65,000 clones, and about 91% of those were seen once. The ten largest make up more than 3.5% of the sample. Comment on this clone: The antigen this receptor binds is unknown. Base qualities are not at hand, and no much larger clone is one base apart.

The sample was PBMCs. The TCR originated in a human donor in good health. Some clones in this sample may be carry-over from other donors' samples.

The DNA sequence is given as TGTGCCAGCAGCCCGGGAGGGGGCCCAGGGCAGCCCCAGCATTTT. It codes for CASSPGGGPGQPQHF. The V and J genes are TRBV5-4 and TRBJ1-5, with 7 central nucleotides matching TRBD1. Unmatched junction bases come to 11, with V trimmed by 4 bases and J by 7 bases. From the germline V gene (reference sequence), CDR1 is SGHNT and CDR2 is YYREEE. Spanning cysteine to phenylalanine, the CDR3 consists of 15 amino acids. Just CDR3 DNA is preserved here, 45 bases in frame from base 1.